This TCR beta chain came from a study of immune evolution from preneoplasia to lung adenocarcinoma. General study points: Top clone share appeared to fall from AAH through AIS, MIA, adenocarcinoma. Later-stage lesions seemingly showed higher T cell density and diversity than normal lung.

Here immunoSEQ multiplex PCR was the method, and the copy in TCRdb shows in-frame clones only, minus some. The sample contains 4,000 to 5,500 clones, around four fifths of which appear only once. V lost 0 bases to trimming and J lost 9 bases, with 10 bases between them. Germline CDR1 SGDLS, CDR2 YYNGEE. This CDR3 is built from 13 residues. Two lung cancer pathologists independently confirmed each histologic diagnosis. The count of this clone is one. Antigen specificity is unknown. The sequence derives from a donor of 70 years or more with lung adenocarcinoma. The genes are TRBV9 and TRBJ2-1; D gene uncertain. Sequencing was performed on FFPE adjacent normal lung tissue. CDR3 amino acids: CASSVVTRSEQFF. As DNA, the CDR3 is TGTGCCAGCAGCGTAGTAACGAGAAGTGAGCAGTTCTTC.